This TCR beta chain is from a study of human T cells and chemical hapten exposure. The study's findings and limits: Expanded TCRs produced significantly more large CDR3 similarity clusters than controls did. In the PT1 data, expanded TCR counts showed a positive correlation with patch test score.

Indicated time point: patch test 2, 6 weeks after DPC sensitization. Treatment given: therapeutic diphenylcyclopropenone sensitization with weekly scalp DPC. As the library was built, unique molecular identifiers were attached to individual cDNA molecules. As processed by the authors: Sample TCR counts, which ranged from about 20,000 to 690,600, had a median of around 93,000. MiXCR, run by TCRdb on the RACE reads, gives a single entry per CDR3 protein. TCRdb's processing, not the authors', yielded these V and J calls. In the table there are over 65,000 distinct CDR3 sequences, roughly 12% of which are singletons. This clonotype was counted only a few times. Its antigen is not identified. The sequence was collected from a man in his late teens or twenties with alopecia areata. Some clones in this sample may be carry-over from other donors' samples. The sample was whole blood, taken in connection with sensitization to the hapten diphenylcyclopropenone (DPC).

CDR3 protein: CASSPLSGNTIYF. In DNA, the CDR3 is TGTGCCAGCAGCCCCCTCTCTGGAAACACCATATATTTT. This chain uses TRBV3-1 with TRBJ1-3; D is uncertain. V was clipped by 4 bases and J by 0 bases, with 4 bases between them. The length of the CDR3 is 13 residues. Germline V gives CDR1 LGHDT, CDR2 YNNKEL (reference sequence).